What follows are 14 T cell receptor beta chains derived from one specimen sequenced in a study of cytomegalovirus exposure and HLA in healthy donors. In the PCR, 60 Vbeta and 13 Jbeta primers were used. Produced via immunoSEQ multiplex PCR; TCRdb's table is partial and in-frame only. The sample includes roughly 100,000 clones, over 60% of them seen just once. Sequences were obtained from PBMCs. The origin of the receptors is a middle-aged man in good health and CMV-seropositive.

The rearrangement joins TRBV6-5 to TRBJ1-3; 9 bases line up with TRBD1. The CDR3 loop spans 16 amino acids. The ends lost 2 bases at V and 4 bases at J; junction bases unmatched: 6. The germline gives CDR1 MNHEY, CDR2 SVGAGI. CDR3 sequence (DNA): TGTGCCAGCAGTTACCGTCGGGACAGGGAGGGAAACACCATATATTTT. It yields the protein CASSYRRDREGNTIYF.

This clone has only a few counts. This rearrangement joins TRBV18 to TRBJ2-5, with D possibly TRBD2 on 6 matching bases. Germline lookup yields CDR1 KGHSH and CDR2 LQKENI. Trimming took off 2 bases at V and 3 bases at J, with 7 bases between the two ends. The CDR3 is made up of 13 amino acids. For the CDR3, the DNA is TGTGCCAGCTCACCAGGAGGGGAAGAGACCCAGTACTTC. Translating it yields CASSPGGEETQYF.

The chain combines TRBV4-1 with TRBJ2-7; possibly TRBD2 for D (5 bases). V shed 4 bases and J shed 2 bases, with 12 bases lying between them. Germline CDR1 is MGHRA and CDR2 is YSYEKL. This CDR3 contains 14 residues. CDR3 bases: TGCGCCAGCAGCCCCGCGGGTGGAGCCTACGAGCAGTACTTC. Translation gives CASSPAGGAYEQYF.

This clone turned up a few times. V gene TRBV7-2 combines with J gene TRBJ2-7; 9 bases line up with TRBD2. The CDR3 consists of 16 residues. Trimming at V came to 2 bases and at J to 0 bases, leaving 5 bases not matched to a gene. Germline V gives CDR1 SGHTA, CDR2 FQGNSA. In nucleotides, the CDR3 is TGTGCCAGCAGCTTAAACAGCGGGGGGAGCTCCTACGAGCAGTACTTC. Its protein is CASSLNSGGSSYEQYF.

J is TRBJ2-1 and V is TRBV7-9; tentative D call: TRBD1 (5 bases). The CDR3 is 12 residues long. CDR1 and CDR2 from the germline V gene are SEHNR and FQNEAQ (reference sequence). Trimming stripped 5 bases from V and 14 bases from J, with 16 bases between. DNA of the CDR3: TGTGCCAGCAGCCCGTCGACTTTACAGGAGTTCTTC. Protein sequence: CASSPSTLQEFF.

This chain joins TRBV29-1 and TRBJ2-7; TRBD1 matches 9 bases. The CDR3 runs 11 residues. V lost 5 bases and J lost 5; bases outside the gene matches: 1. The germline V gene encodes CDR1 SQVTM and CDR2 ANQGSEA. In DNA form, the CDR3 reads TGCAGCGTTAGGGACAGGGACGAGCAGTACTTC. Protein sequence: CSVRDRDEQYF.

This clone has a handful of counts. The rearrangement links TRBV2 to TRBJ1-2, with 7 bases matching TRBD1. The CDR3 is 14 residues long. Germline values: CDR1 SNHLY, CDR2 FYNNEI. Germline trimming cut 1 base from V and 4 bases from J; bases unmatched to any gene: 3. The CDR3 bases are TGTGCCAGCAGTGAAGGGACAGGCTTCTATGGCTACACCTTC. It translates to CASSEGTGFYGYTF.

The sample holds a few counts of this clone. The chain employs TRBV9 and TRBJ2-7; possibly TRBD1 for D (5 bases). The CDR3 spans 14 residues. V lost 3 bases and J 0 bases, leaving 10 bases between the germline ends. Germline CDR1 is SGDLS and CDR2 is YYNGEE. The CDR3 nucleotides are TGTGCCAGCAGCGCAGGACAAATCTCCTACGAGCAGTACTTC. Its protein is CASSAGQISYEQYF.

The rearrangement links TRBV9 to TRBJ2-7, with TRBD1 identical over 10 bases. This CDR3 region has 14 residues. Trimming took 0 bases from V and 4 from J; bases not matched to a gene: 1. In germline, CDR1 is SGDLS, CDR2 YYNGEE. Written as DNA, the CDR3 is TGTGCCAGCAGCGTAGGACAGGGGGCTTACGAGCAGTACTTC. This sequence encodes CASSVGQGAYEQYF.

This chain connects TRBV11-3 to TRBJ2-7, with 8 bases identical to TRBD1. Germline V gene sequence: CDR1 SGHNT, CDR2 YENEEA. V lost 5 bases, J lost 0 bases, and 9 bases stayed unmatched. The CDR3 runs 16 residues. CDR3 sequence reads: CASSLSLTGVSYEQYF. The CDR3 nucleotides are TGTGCCAGCAGCCTATCTTTGACAGGGGTCTCCTACGAGCAGTACTTC.

This clone appeared a few times. Here the CDR3 reads CASSTAGGHTDTQYF. The CDR3 region has the DNA TGTGCCAGCAGTACAGCGGGGGGTCACACAGATACGCAGTATTTT. The rearrangement uses TRBV28 and TRBJ2-3, with 9 bases aligning to TRBD2. The CDR3 runs to 15 residues. The V and J ends lost 5 bases and 2 bases, in that order; junction bases with no gene match: 5. Germline CDR1 MDHEN, CDR2 SYDVKM.

The chain combines TRBV4-2 with TRBJ2-7; D perhaps matches TRBD2 (5 bases). CDR3 size: 15 residues. Germline V lookup: CDR1 LGHNA, CDR2 YNFKEQ. Trimming cost V 0 bases and J 0 bases, with 9 bases left between them. The CDR3 protein is CASSQERTGSYEQYF. Written as DNA, the CDR3 is TGTGCCAGCAGCCAAGAGCGGACTGGCTCCTACGAGCAGTACTTC.

The chain carries TRBV27 and TRBJ1-2; TRBD1 might be the D (5 bases). V lost 5 bases, J lost 8 bases, and 24 bases lay in between. This CDR3 has 16 amino acids. Germline V gene sequence: CDR1 MNHEY, CDR2 SMNVEV (reference sequence). The CDR3: CASSPRNSGTGGGYTF. In nucleotides, the CDR3 is TGTGCCAGCAGTCCCCGAAACTCCGGGACGGGAGGAGGCTACACCTTC.

The chain links TRBV4-2 to TRBJ1-3; tentatively, D is TRBD1 (6 bases). Looked up from germline, CDR1 is LGHNA and CDR2 is YNFKEQ. Trimming cost V 7 bases and J 3 bases, with 19 bases left between them. The CDR3 spans 16 residues. The CDR3 loop reads CASTLDPGTSGNTIYF. The CDR3 bases are TGTGCCAGCACTCTAGACCCCGGGACAAGTGGAAACACCATATATTTT.